The 31 T cell receptor beta chains below come from one sample, sequenced in a study of identifying expanded T cells in peripheral blood. The assay was immunoSEQ multiplex PCR, and TCRdb's table has in-frame clones only and misses some. The data contain around 90,000 clones, approximately 89% of them singletons. The sequenced material came from blood. The receptor set was obtained from a person aged 18 to 70 in good health.

The chain combines TRBV6-5 with TRBJ2-7, with 9 bases aligning to TRBD1. CDR3 length equals 14 residues. CDR1 MNHEY and CDR2 SVGAGI come from the germline V gene. The V segment lost 6 bases and the J segment 8 bases; nucleotides outside the gene matches: 11. DNA for the CDR3: TGTGCCAGCAGACGCGACAGGGGGAATCTTAAGCAGTACTTC. It codes for CASRRDRGNLKQYF.

A note on this clone: One end of the junction is discordant with germline, which a read error may explain. This chain's CDR3 is CASSIGGGDTQYF. The CDR3 DNA is TGTGCCAGTAGCATAGGGGGCGGAGATACGCAGTATTTT. This sequence joins TRBV19 and TRBJ2-3, with 7 nucleotides matching TRBD1. In germline, CDR1 is LNHDA, CDR2 SQIVND (reference sequence). The CDR3 runs 13 residues.

The chain combines TRBV4-1 with TRBJ2-3; a weak D match, TRBD2 (5 bases). Germline CDR1 is MGHRA and CDR2 is YSYEKL. Between the trimmed V and J ends, which lost 0 bases and 0 bases, there was a span of 16 bases. This CDR3 is built from 18 residues. CDR3 nucleotides: TGCGCCAGCAGCCAAGAAGCGAACATCAGGACTAGCACAGATACGCAGTATTTT. Translated, it gives CASSQEANIRTSTDTQYF.

The rearrangement links TRBV6-4 to TRBJ2-2; the match to TRBD2 covers 7 bases. V lost 0 bases and J lost 4; bases outside the gene matches: 2. Germline assignment: CDR1 MRHNA and CDR2 SNTAGT. The CDR3 covers 15 residues. The CDR3 loop is CASSDSWGGTGELFF. CDR3 in DNA: TGTGCCAGCAGTGACTCCTGGGGGGGCACCGGGGAGCTGTTTTTT.

This clone appeared a single time. The rearrangement links TRBV7-8 to TRBJ2-1; 12 bases match TRBD2. The CDR3 extends over 16 amino acids. J was trimmed by 4 bases and V by 5 bases; bases with no gene match: 6. Germline-derived CDR1 and CDR2 are SGHVS and FQNEAQ. CDR3 sequence reads: CASSPRLAGVYNEQFF. For the CDR3, the DNA is TGTGCCAGCAGCCCTCGACTAGCGGGAGTTTACAATGAGCAGTTCTTC.

This rearrangement joins TRBV7-8 to TRBJ2-1; D remains unclear. V lost 8 bases and J 9 bases, leaving 11 bases between the germline ends. Germline V gives CDR1 SGHVS, CDR2 FQNEAQ. The CDR3 spans 11 residues. CDR3 protein: CASESRGEQFF. Written as DNA, the CDR3 is TGTGCCAGCGAGTCGCGCGGTGAGCAGTTCTTC.

This chain links TRBV30 with TRBJ1-1, with D uncertain. CDR1 is GTSNPN, CDR2 SVGIG, per germline (reference sequence). V was pared by 2 bases and J by 3 bases, with 16 bases between. The CDR3 sequence is 15 residues long. CDR3 loop: CAWSRQARSDTEAFF. The DNA of the CDR3 is TGTGCCTGGAGTAGGCAGGCGAGGAGTGACACTGAAGCTTTCTTT.

This clone was counted a single time. The chain joins TRBV27 to TRBJ2-2, with 7 bases lining up with TRBD2. Germline V gene data show CDR1 as MNHEY and CDR2 as SMNVEV (reference sequence). The CDR3 is 15 residues long. Unmatched junction bases numbered 7, after V lost 5 bases and J lost 4 bases. CDR3: CASSRRRGITGELFF. CDR3 nucleotides: TGTGCCAGCAGTCGACGGCGGGGGATCACCGGGGAGCTGTTTTTT.

This sequence joins TRBV6-5 and TRBJ1-5; D uncertain. CDR1 is MNHEY, CDR2 SVGAGI, per germline. The V and J ends lost 2 bases and 5 bases respectively, with 7 bases between them. CDR3 size: 13 residues. As DNA, the CDR3 is TGTGCCAGCAGTTACCTGGAGCATCAGCCCCAGCATTTT. Protein: CASSYLEHQPQHF.

This chain uses TRBV27 with TRBJ2-7; 8 bases map to TRBD1. CDR1 and CDR2 (germline): MNHEY, SMNVEV (reference sequence). The ends lost 5 bases at V and 3 bases at J; junction bases unmatched: 12. CDR3 size: 16 residues. The CDR3 sequence is CASSDGGVRGHYEQYF. DNA for the CDR3: TGTGCCAGCAGTGATGGTGGCGTCAGGGGGCACTACGAGCAGTACTTC.

The chain couples TRBV7-8 to TRBJ2-5, with 7 bases matching TRBD1. Germline V lookup: CDR1 SGHVS, CDR2 FQNEAQ. V shed 0 bases and J 5 bases; nucleotides not matched to a gene: 9. The CDR3 has 16 amino acids. The CDR3 spells CASSLAGTDTKETQYF. The CDR3 DNA is TGTGCCAGCAGCTTAGCCGGGACAGATACCAAGGAGACCCAGTACTTC.

The chain joins TRBV29-1 to TRBJ2-7; 7 bases are a match to TRBD2. The CDR3 is 14 residues long. The J segment lost 1 base and the V segment lost 6 bases, leaving 9 bases of the junction unmatched. The germline V gene encodes CDR1 SQVTM and CDR2 ANQGSEA. CDR3 bases: TGCAGCGTCGTTTGGGAGGGTAGGTCCTACGAGCAGTACTTC. It translates to CSVVWEGRSYEQYF.

The CDR3 loop is CASSEGQGGANVLTF. CDR3 nucleotide sequence: TGTGCCAGTAGTGAGGGACAGGGGGGGGCCAACGTCCTGACTTTC. This rearrangement joins TRBV19 to TRBJ2-6; 10 bases match TRBD1. Germline trimming cut 5 bases from V and 4 bases from J; bases unmatched to any gene: 2. This CDR3 comprises 15 residues. Germline V CDR1 and CDR2: LNHDA, SQIVND (reference sequence).

This rearrangement joins TRBV5-4 to TRBJ1-2, with D possibly being TRBD1 (6 bases). Germline V gene data show CDR1 as SGHNT and CDR2 as YYREEE (reference sequence). V was trimmed by 1 base and J by 6 bases, leaving 7 bases between them. This CDR3 comprises 12 residues. CDR3 DNA sequence: TGTGCCAGCAGCTTGCCAGGGGATGGCTACACCTTC. Translated, it gives CASSLPGDGYTF. Drawing the rest from reference TRBV5-4 and TRBJ1-2, the complete variable domain is ETGVTQSPTHLIKTRGQQVTLRCSSQSGHNTVSWYQQALGQGPQFIFQYYREEENGRGNFPPRFSGLQFPNYSSELNVNALELDDSALYLCASSLPGDGYTFGSGTRLTVV.

About this clone: This specimen includes other DNA sequences encoding the same CDR3. CDR3 DNA sequence: TGTGCCAGCAGCAGAGACAGCAATCAGCCCCAGCATTTT. Translating gives CASSRDSNQPQHF. V and J are TRBV6-5 and TRBJ1-5; no firm D call. Germline values: CDR1 MNHEY, CDR2 SVGAGI. The CDR3 is 13 amino acids. V was pared by 6 bases and J by 1 base, with 7 bases between.

The chain employs TRBV11-3 and TRBJ2-3; 8 bases agree with TRBD2. With V trimmed by 1 base and J by 0 bases, 9 bases remained unmatched. The germline V gene encodes CDR1 SGHNT and CDR2 YENEEA. The length of the CDR3 is 18 residues. The CDR3 is CASSLGYRGGDSTDTQYF. CDR3 DNA: TGTGCCAGCAGCTTAGGCTATCGGGGGGGCGACAGCACAGATACGCAGTATTTT.

The chain links TRBV21-1 to TRBJ2-7; TRBD1 is the table's D call and was not checked against the DNA. TRBV21-1 is recorded as a pseudogene. The CDR3 covers 15 residues. Written as DNA, the CDR3 is TGTGCCAGCAGCGAAGACGCGACAGGGGATTCCGGCGGGTACTTC. Translation gives CASSEDATGDSGGYF.

The rearrangement links TRBV28 to TRBJ2-3, with D possibly matching TRBD1 (6 bases). V shed 3 bases and J shed 4 bases, with 8 bases lying between them. The CDR3 runs to 13 residues. Germline loops: CDR1 MDHEN, CDR2 SYDVKM. The CDR3 region has the DNA TGTGCCAGCAGTTTTGGGACATCAGATACGCAGTATTTT. Translation gives CASSFGTSDTQYF.

The chain uses TRBV4-1 and TRBJ2-2; 10 nucleotides align to TRBD2. The V and J ends lost 1 base and 2 bases, in that order; junction bases with no gene match: 10. Per germline, CDR1 MGHRA and CDR2 YSYEKL. The CDR3 contains 19 residues. CDR3 nucleotides: TGCGCCAGCAGCCAAGTAGGGAGCGGGAGGGCCGACAACACCGGGGAGCTGTTTTTT. Protein product: CASSQVGSGRADNTGELFF.

The chain is built from TRBV5-1 and TRBJ2-1, with D maybe TRBD2 (6 bases). This CDR3 is 15 amino acids long. Trimming cost V 5 bases and J 2 bases, with 14 bases left between them. Germline V gives CDR1 SGHRS, CDR2 YFSETQ. The CDR3 DNA reads TGCGCCAGCAGTCCCCGGGAGAGCCCCTACAATGAGCAGTTCTTC. The encoded protein is CASSPRESPYNEQFF. The variable domain in full, with the rest retrieved from reference TRBV5-1 and TRBJ2-1, is KAGVTQTPRYLIKTRGQQVTLSCSPISGHRSVSWYQQTPGQGLQFLFEYFSETQRNKGNFPGRFSGRQFSNSRSEMNVSTLELGDSALYLCASSPRESPYNEQFFGPGTRLTVL.

This chain connects TRBV6-1 to TRBJ1-1; D is undetermined. V was shortened by 2 bases and J by 0 bases, with 7 bases between the two germline ends. From germline, CDR1 is MNHNS and CDR2 SASEGT. The CDR3 is 14 amino acids. The CDR3 spells CASSENWVNTEAFF. DNA for the CDR3: TGTGCCAGCAGTGAAAATTGGGTGAACACTGAAGCTTTCTTT.

The chain combines TRBV2 with TRBJ2-3; D gene unclear. Per germline, CDR1 SNHLY and CDR2 FYNNEI. This CDR3 comprises 12 residues. V was cut by 6 bases and J by 2 bases, with 6 bases left in between. The CDR3 nucleotides are TGTGCCAGCAGCATCTACACAGATACGCAGTATTTT. This codes for CASSIYTDTQYF.

The V call is TRBV28, the J call TRBJ2-2; 10 nucleotides agree with TRBD2. The CDR3 covers 15 residues. The germline V gene has CDR1 MDHEN and CDR2 SYDVKM. The V gene end was trimmed by 0 bases and the J gene end by 10 bases; junction bases not matched to a gene: 5. The CDR3 here is CASSLWSLAGAELFF. As DNA, the CDR3 is TGTGCCAGCAGTTTATGGAGCCTAGCGGGAGCGGAGCTGTTTTTT.

The J gene is TRBJ2-1, the V gene TRBV29-1, with D hard to call. The CDR3 loop spans 11 amino acids. CDR1 SQVTM and CDR2 ANQGSEA come from the germline V gene. Trimming stripped 7 bases from V and 7 bases from J, with 11 bases between. The CDR3 DNA reads as TGCAGCGGAAGGATGGGGAATGAGCAGTTCTTC. Translated: CSGRMGNEQFF.

The chain is built from TRBV28 and TRBJ1-1; no firm D call. Germline V lookup: CDR1 MDHEN, CDR2 SYDVKM. This CDR3 spans 12 amino acids. V was cut by 4 bases and J by 8 bases, with 11 bases left in between. CDR3 residues: CASSSWTREAFF. The CDR3 coding sequence is TGTGCCAGCAGTTCGTGGACGCGCGAAGCTTTCTTT.

This clone was counted between two and nine times. Germline is not matched at one junction end, which may reflect a read error. This chain uses TRBV6-5 with TRBJ2-2; 10 bases map to TRBD2. Germline V gives CDR1 MNHEY, CDR2 SVGAGI. This CDR3 contains 15 residues. The CDR3 DNA follows: TGTGCCAGCAGTGACTCTAGCGGGAGCACCGGGGAGCTGTTTTTT. This gives the protein CASSDSSGSTGELFF.

V gene TRBV5-4 combines with J gene TRBJ1-5; perhaps TRBD1 as D (6 bases). Germline V CDR1 and CDR2: SGHNT, YYREEE (reference sequence). Trimming took 5 bases from V and 3 from J, leaving 15 bases between them. CDR3 length equals 15 residues. CDR3 nucleotide sequence: TGTGCCAGCAGTTTCGGCGGGGGCGTCAATCAGCCCCAGCATTTT. Translation: CASSFGGGVNQPQHF.

This chain links TRBV2 with TRBJ1-5; TRBD1 aligns across 8 bases. CDR1 is SNHLY, CDR2 FYNNEI, per germline. The CDR3 consists of 12 residues. With 7 bases clipped from V and 11 bases from J, the junction kept 7 bases outside the gene matches. The CDR3 DNA sequence: TGTGCCAGCAACACAGGGGGTGCCTCCCAGCATTTT. This translates into CASNTGGASQHF.

In DNA, the CDR3 is TGTGCCAGCAGTCCAGGCCCACCAAAAGCCTACGAGCAGTACTTC. The encoded protein is CASSPGPPKAYEQYF. The J gene is TRBJ2-7, the V gene TRBV6-5; no clear D gene. The CDR3 totals 15 residues. V lost 5 bases, J lost 2 bases, and 16 bases lay in between. Germline V gene lookup returns CDR1 MNHEY and CDR2 SVGAGI.

The V call is TRBV30, the J call TRBJ1-2; D not resolved. This CDR3 has 13 residues. Trimming removed 5 bases at V and 6 bases at J, with 16 bases between. Germline V gene lookup returns CDR1 GTSNPN and CDR2 SVGIG (reference sequence). As DNA, the CDR3 is TGTGCCTGGCAGGTCGCTTTAGTAAATGGCTACACCTTC. Amino acid sequence: CAWQVALVNGYTF.

The chain couples TRBV19 to TRBJ2-7; 10 bases are shared with TRBD1. J lost 7 bases, V lost 10 bases, and 7 bases had no gene match. The germline CDR1 and CDR2 sequences are LNHDA and SQIVND (reference sequence). This CDR3 is built from 12 residues. CDR3 DNA sequence: TGTGCCACGCGACAGGGGGCGAAAGAGCAGTACTTC. Protein: CATRQGAKEQYF.